One sample yielded the 6 T cell receptor beta chains listed below, sequenced in a study of CD8+CD57+ T cells in acquired aplastic anemia. TCR beta VDJ and CDR3 profiles were obtained from a genomic DNA template. TCRdb recomputed calls from the reads with MiXCR, one row per CDR3 protein. The table has approximately 170,000 distinct CDR3 sequences, roughly half seen once. The material sequenced was sorted CD4+, CD8+, or CD8+CD57+ T cells (not recorded which) from PBMCs. The receptor source for this set is a human donor in good health, serving as a control.

Concerning this clonotype itself: This may be a read error, as it is one base from a much larger clone. This chain uses TRBV6-2 or TRBV6-3 with TRBJ2-7; D assignment may be TRBD1 or TRBD2 (6 bases each). The CDR3 spans 12 residues. CDR1 and CDR2 from the germline V gene are MNHEY and SVGEGT. V was shortened by 5 bases and J by 12 bases, with 17 bases between the two germline ends. For the CDR3, the DNA is TGTGCCAGCAGTGAAGCTGGGGGGCAGCGGTACTTC. Translated, it gives CASSEAGGQRYF.

The chain joins TRBV10-3 to TRBJ2-3; the D gene is possibly TRBD2 (6 bases). The length of the CDR3 is 14 residues. Per the germline V gene, CDR1 is ENHRY and CDR2 is SYGVKD. Trimming shortened V by 10 bases and J by 0 bases, and 14 bases separated the two germline ends. The CDR3 spells CATQRSGSTDTQYF. In nucleotides, the CDR3 is TGTGCCACCCAACGGAGCGGGAGCACAGATACGCAGTATTTT.

J is TRBJ2-7 and V is TRBV19, with 8 nucleotides matching TRBD1. With 9 bases clipped from V and 4 bases from J, the junction kept 11 bases outside the gene matches. The germline V gene encodes CDR1 LNHDA and CDR2 SQIVND (reference sequence). This CDR3 contains 14 residues. CDR3 residues: CASSSHRGSYEQYF. The CDR3 nucleotides read TGTGCCAGCAGCTCACACAGGGGGTCGTACGAGCAGTACTTC.

V and J are TRBV7-4 and TRBJ1-2; D is unclear. V lost 1 base and J 4 bases, leaving 10 bases between the germline ends. Germline CDR1 is SGHVT and CDR2 is SQSDAQ. This CDR3 is 14 amino acids long. The CDR3 region is CASSLEDGRYGYTF. DNA of the CDR3: TGTGCCAGCAGCTTAGAGGACGGACGCTATGGCTACACCTTC.

This clonotype was observed at least ten times. The chain combines TRBV12-3 or TRBV12-4 with TRBJ1-3; no definite D call. This CDR3 has 14 amino acids. Trimming removed 5 bases at V and 0 bases at J, with 8 bases between. This chain's CDR3 is CASSMTTSGNTIYF. Here the CDR3 DNA reads TGTGCCAGCAGTATGACAACCTCTGGAAACACCATATATTTT.

The chain combines TRBV7-2 with TRBJ1-1; TRBD1 matches 10 bases. The CDR3 is 14 amino acids. The trim removed 4 bases at V and 5 bases at J, leaving 4 bases unmatched. CDR1 is SGHTA, CDR2 FQGNSA, per germline. In nucleotides, the CDR3 is TGTGCCAGCAGCTCCGGGACAGGGGCGACTGAAGCTTTCTTT. Protein sequence: CASSSGTGATEAFF. Together with reference TRBV7-2 and TRBJ1-1, the CDR3 gives the full variable domain: GAGVSQSPSNKVTEKGKDVELRCDPISGHTALYWYRQSLGQGLEFLIYFQGNSAPDKSGLPSDRFSAERTGGSVSTLTIQRTQQEDSAVYLCASSSGTGATEAFFGQGTRLTVV.